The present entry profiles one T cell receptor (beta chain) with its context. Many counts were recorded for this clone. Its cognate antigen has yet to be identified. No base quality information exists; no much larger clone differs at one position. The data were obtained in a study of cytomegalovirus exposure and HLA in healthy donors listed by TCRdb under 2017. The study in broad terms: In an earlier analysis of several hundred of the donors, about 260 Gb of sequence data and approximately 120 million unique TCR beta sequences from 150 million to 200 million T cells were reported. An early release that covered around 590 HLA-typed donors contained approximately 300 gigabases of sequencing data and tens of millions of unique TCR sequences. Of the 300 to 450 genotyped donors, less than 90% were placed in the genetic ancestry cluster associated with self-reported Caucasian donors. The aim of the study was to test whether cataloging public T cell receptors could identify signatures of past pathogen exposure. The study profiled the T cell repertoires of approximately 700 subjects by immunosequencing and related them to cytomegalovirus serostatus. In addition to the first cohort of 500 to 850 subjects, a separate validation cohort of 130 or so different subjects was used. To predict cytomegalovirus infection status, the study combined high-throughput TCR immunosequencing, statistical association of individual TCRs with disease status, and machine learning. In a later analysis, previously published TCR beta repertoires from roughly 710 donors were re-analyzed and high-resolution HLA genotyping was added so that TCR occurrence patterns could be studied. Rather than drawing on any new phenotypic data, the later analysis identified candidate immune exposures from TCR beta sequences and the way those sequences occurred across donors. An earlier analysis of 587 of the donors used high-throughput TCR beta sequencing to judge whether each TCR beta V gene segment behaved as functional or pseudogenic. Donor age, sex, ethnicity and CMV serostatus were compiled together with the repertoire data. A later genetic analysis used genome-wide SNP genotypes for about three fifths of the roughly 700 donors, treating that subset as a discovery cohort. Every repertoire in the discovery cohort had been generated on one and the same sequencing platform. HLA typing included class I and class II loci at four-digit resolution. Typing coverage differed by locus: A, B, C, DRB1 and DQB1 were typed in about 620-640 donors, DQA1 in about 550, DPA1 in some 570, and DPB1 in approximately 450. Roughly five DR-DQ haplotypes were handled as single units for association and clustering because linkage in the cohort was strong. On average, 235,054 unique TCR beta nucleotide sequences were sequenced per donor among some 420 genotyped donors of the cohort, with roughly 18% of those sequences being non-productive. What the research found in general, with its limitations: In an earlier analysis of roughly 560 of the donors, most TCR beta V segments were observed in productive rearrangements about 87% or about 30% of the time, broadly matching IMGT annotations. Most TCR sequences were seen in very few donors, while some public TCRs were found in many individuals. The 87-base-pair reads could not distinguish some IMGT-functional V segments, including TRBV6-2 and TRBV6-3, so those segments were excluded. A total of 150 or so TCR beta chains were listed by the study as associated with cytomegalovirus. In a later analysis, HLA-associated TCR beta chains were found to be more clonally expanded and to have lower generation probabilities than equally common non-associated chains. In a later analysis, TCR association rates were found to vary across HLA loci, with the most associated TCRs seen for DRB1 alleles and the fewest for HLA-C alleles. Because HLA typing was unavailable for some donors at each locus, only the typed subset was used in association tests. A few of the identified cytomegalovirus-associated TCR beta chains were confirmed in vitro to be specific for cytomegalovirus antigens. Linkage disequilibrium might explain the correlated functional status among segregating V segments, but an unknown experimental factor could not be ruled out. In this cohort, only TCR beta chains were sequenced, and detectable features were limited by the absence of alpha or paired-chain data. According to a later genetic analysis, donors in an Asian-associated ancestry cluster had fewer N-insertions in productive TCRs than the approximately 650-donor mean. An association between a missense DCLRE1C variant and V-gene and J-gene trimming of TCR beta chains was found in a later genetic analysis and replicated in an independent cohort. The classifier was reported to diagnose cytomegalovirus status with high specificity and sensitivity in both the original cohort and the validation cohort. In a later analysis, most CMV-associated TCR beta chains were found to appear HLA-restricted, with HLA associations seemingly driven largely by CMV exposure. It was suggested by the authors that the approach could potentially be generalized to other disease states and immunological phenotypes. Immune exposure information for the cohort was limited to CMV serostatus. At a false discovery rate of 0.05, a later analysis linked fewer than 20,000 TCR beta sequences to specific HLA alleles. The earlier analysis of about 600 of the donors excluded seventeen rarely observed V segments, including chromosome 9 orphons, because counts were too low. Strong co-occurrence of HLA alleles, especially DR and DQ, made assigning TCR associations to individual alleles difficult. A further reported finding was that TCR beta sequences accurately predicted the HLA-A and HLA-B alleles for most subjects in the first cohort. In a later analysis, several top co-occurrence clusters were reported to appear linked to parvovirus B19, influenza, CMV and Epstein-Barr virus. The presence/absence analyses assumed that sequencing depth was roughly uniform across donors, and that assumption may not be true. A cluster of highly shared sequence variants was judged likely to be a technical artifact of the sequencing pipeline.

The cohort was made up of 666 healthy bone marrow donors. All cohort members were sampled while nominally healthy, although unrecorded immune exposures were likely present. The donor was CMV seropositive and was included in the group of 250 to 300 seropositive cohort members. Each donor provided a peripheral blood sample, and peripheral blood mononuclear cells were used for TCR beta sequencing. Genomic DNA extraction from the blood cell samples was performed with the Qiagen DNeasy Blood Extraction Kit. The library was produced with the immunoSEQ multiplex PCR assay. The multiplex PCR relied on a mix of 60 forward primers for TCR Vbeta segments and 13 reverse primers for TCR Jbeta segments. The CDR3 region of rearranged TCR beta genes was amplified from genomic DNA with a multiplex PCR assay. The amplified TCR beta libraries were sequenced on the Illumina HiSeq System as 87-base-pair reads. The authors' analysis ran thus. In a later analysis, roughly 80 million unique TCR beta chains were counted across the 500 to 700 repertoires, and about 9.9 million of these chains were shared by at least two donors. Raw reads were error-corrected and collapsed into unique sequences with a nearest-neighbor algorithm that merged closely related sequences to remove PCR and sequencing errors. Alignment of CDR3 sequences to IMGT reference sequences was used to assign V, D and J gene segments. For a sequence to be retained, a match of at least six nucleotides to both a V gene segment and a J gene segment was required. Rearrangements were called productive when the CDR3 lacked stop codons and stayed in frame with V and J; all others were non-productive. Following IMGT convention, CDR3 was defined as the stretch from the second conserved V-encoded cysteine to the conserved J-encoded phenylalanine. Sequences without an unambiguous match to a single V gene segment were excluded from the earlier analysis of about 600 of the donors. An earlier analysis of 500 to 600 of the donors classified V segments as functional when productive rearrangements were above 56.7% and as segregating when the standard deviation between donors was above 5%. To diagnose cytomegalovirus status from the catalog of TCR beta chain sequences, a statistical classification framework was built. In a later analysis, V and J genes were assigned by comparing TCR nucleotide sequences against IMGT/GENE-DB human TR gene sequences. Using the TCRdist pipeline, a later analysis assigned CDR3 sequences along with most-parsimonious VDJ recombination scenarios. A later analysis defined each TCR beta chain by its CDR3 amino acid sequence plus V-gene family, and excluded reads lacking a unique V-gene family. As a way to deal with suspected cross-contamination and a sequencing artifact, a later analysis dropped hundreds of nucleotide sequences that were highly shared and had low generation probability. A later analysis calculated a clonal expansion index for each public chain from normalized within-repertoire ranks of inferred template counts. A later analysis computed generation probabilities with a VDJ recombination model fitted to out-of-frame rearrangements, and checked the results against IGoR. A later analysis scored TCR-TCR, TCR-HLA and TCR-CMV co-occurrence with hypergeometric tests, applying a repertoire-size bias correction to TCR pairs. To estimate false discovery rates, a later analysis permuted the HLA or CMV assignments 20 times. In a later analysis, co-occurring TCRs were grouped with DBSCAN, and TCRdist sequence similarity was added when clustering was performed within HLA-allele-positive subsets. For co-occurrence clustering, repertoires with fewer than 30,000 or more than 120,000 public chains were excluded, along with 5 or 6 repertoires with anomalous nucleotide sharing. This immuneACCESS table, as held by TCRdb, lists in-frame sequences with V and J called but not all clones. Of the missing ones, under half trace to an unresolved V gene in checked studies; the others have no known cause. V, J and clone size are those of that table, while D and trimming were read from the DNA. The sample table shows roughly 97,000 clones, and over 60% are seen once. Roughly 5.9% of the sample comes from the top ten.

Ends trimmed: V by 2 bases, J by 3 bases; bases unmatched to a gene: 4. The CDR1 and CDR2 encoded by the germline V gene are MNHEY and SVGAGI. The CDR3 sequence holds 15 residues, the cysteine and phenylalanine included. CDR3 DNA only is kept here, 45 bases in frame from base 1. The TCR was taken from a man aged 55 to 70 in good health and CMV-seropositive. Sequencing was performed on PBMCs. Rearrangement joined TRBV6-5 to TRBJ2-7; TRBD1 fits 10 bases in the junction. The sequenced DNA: TGTGCCAGCAGTTACGGGACAGGGGACCTCTACGAGCAGTACTTC. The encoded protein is CASSYGTGDLYEQYF.